Below are 27 T cell receptor beta chains sequenced from a single sample in a study of control samples from healthy donors and cancer patients. TCRdb's table, derived via immunoSEQ multiplex PCR, lists solely in-frame clones and lacks some. The data show approximately 97,000 clones, just over 85% seen once. Material for sequencing was blood. The receptors come from a man under 40 in good health.

The V gene is TRBV27, the J gene TRBJ1-6; 7 bases are a match to TRBD1. V trimming: 2 bases; J trimming: 8 bases; junction bases outside the gene matches: 3. The germline CDR1 and CDR2 sequences are MNHEY and SMNVEV (reference sequence). There are 14 residues in the CDR3. CDR3 amino acids: CASSLVQGYSPLHF. The CDR3 region has the DNA TGTGCCAGCAGTTTAGTACAGGGGTATTCACCCCTCCACTTT.

The chain recombines TRBV28 with TRBJ2-3; D is possibly TRBD1 (5 bases). V dropped 2 bases and J dropped 0 bases, with 9 bases sitting between them. Germline V gene sequence: CDR1 MDHEN, CDR2 SYDVKM. The length of the CDR3 is 15 residues. CDR3 amino acids: CASSLPGPSTDTQYF. The CDR3 DNA sequence: TGTGCCAGCAGTTTACCAGGGCCCAGCACAGATACGCAGTATTTT.

V gene TRBV5-1 combines with J gene TRBJ1-4; a weak D match, TRBD1 (6 bases). CDR3 length equals 15 residues. Per the germline V gene, CDR1 is SGHRS and CDR2 is YFSETQ. V was trimmed by 0 bases and J by 7 bases, leaving 13 bases between them. Written as DNA, the CDR3 is TGCGCCAGCAGCTTGGCAGGTCAGGGGCGTGAAAAACTGTTTTTT. Amino acid sequence: CASSLAGQGREKLFF.

The chain has TRBV3-1 (or the pseudogene TRBV3-2) and TRBJ1-1; D uncertain. CDR3 size: 13 residues. Germline CDR1 is LGHDT and CDR2 is YNNKEL (reference sequence). The V end was cut by 1 base, the J end by 9 bases, with 12 bases between. In DNA, the CDR3 is TGTGCCAGCAGCCAAGTGGTAGACGGCCAAGCTTTCTTT. This sequence encodes CASSQVVDGQAFF.

The gene calls are TRBV24-1 and TRBJ2-2; 8 bases agree with TRBD1. This CDR3 has 14 amino acids. V dropped 9 bases and J dropped 6; count of bases not matched to a gene: 8. Germline V gene data show CDR1 as KGHDR and CDR2 as SFDVKD. The CDR3 spells CATASQGGAGELFF. The CDR3 region has the DNA TGTGCCACCGCCTCACAGGGGGGAGCCGGGGAGCTGTTTTTT.

The chain couples TRBV9 to TRBJ1-4; D not certain. CDR1 is SGDLS and CDR2 is YYNGEE in the germline V gene. The CDR3 runs to 15 residues. Trimming pared 4 bases from V and 0 bases from J, leaving 10 bases between. The CDR3 sequence: CASSPDIATNEKLFF. Here the CDR3 DNA reads TGTGCCAGCAGCCCAGACATTGCAACTAATGAAAAACTGTTTTTT.

The rearrangement uses TRBV28 and TRBJ2-1; the D is unclear. V lost 6 bases and J 2 bases, leaving 14 bases between the germline ends. Germline V gene data show CDR1 as MDHEN and CDR2 as SYDVKM. The CDR3 is made up of 15 amino acids. For the CDR3, the DNA is TGTGCCAGCAGCCCGCGACCGCGCCCCTACAATGAGCAGTTCTTC. This encodes CASSPRPRPYNEQFF.

The chain is built from TRBV12-3 or TRBV12-4 and TRBJ1-4; no definite D call. The CDR3 runs 13 residues. The V and J ends lost 6 bases and 8 bases respectively, with 13 bases between them. The CDR3 region is CASSPRVGEKLFF. The CDR3 DNA sequence: TGTGCCAGCAGCCCCCGTGTGGGGGAAAAACTGTTTTTT.

The chain recombines TRBV27 with TRBJ1-1; D is undetermined. Germline V gene data show CDR1 as MNHEY and CDR2 as SMNVEV (reference sequence). The CDR3 consists of 13 residues. V was trimmed by 3 bases and J by 1 base, leaving 6 bases between them. CDR3 amino acids: CASSFISNTEAFF. CDR3 DNA sequence: TGTGCCAGCAGTTTTATTTCGAACACTGAAGCTTTCTTT.

This clone has just a few counts. V is TRBV11-2 and J is TRBJ1-1; tentatively, D is TRBD1 (6 bases). The CDR3 runs 16 residues. Trimming shortened V by 5 bases and J by 4 bases, and 20 bases separated the two germline ends. CDR1 is SGHAT and CDR2 is FQNNGV in the germline V gene. The chain's CDR3 is CASSPYEGGVFTEAFF. The CDR3 region has the DNA TGTGCCAGCAGCCCCTACGAGGGGGGGGTGTTCACTGAAGCTTTCTTT.

The gene calls are TRBV15 and TRBJ1-5, with a possible D match to TRBD1 (5 bases). The CDR3 runs 16 residues. Trimming shortened V by 5 bases and J by 9 bases, and 23 bases separated the two germline ends. Germline-derived CDR1 and CDR2 are LNHNV and YYDKDF (reference sequence). CDR3 protein: CATSATRDYSRWPQHF. CDR3 DNA: TGTGCCACCAGCGCAACCCGGGACTACTCAAGATGGCCCCAGCATTTT.

This clone was recorded only once. The rearrangement joins TRBV6-6 to TRBJ1-2; possibly TRBD1 for D (6 bases). The germline CDR1 and CDR2 sequences are MNHNY and SVGAGI (reference sequence). Trimming shortened V by 7 bases and J by 4 bases, and 13 bases separated the two germline ends. CDR3 length: 13 amino acids. DNA for the CDR3: TGTGCCAGCACCAAATCGGGGGCCTATGGCTACACCTTC. Translating gives CASTKSGAYGYTF.

The chain links TRBV19 to TRBJ2-3; TRBD1 is a possible D gene (5 bases). Trimming stripped 2 bases from V and 2 bases from J, with 17 bases between. The CDR3 is 17 residues long. Germline V lookup: CDR1 LNHDA, CDR2 SQIVND (reference sequence). This CDR3 is CASSITLWTISTDTQYF. CDR3 nucleotides: TGTGCCAGTAGTATAACCCTCTGGACAATTTCCACAGATACGCAGTATTTT.

The CDR3, as DNA: TGTGCCAGCACCCGGGGCGTCCTAAAGGAAAAACTGTTTTTT. It is translated as CASTRGVLKEKLFF. J is TRBJ1-4 and V is TRBV6-5; perhaps TRBD1 as D (5 bases). The CDR3 totals 14 residues. Germline CDR1 reads MNHEY; CDR2 reads SVGAGI. V gave up 7 bases and J gave up 8 bases, with 17 bases separating them.

This clone was seen a single time. V is TRBV10-1 and J is TRBJ2-3; tentatively, D is TRBD1 or TRBD2 (5 bases each). The CDR3 runs 11 residues. Germline CDR1 and CDR2: WNHNN and SYGVQD (reference sequence). Trimming pared 5 bases from V and 6 bases from J, leaving 6 bases between. CDR3 in DNA: TGCGCCAGCAGTTGGGGGGATACGCAGTATTTT. This translates into CASSWGDTQYF.

J is TRBJ1-1 and V is TRBV14; D possibly corresponds to TRBD1 (6 bases). Trimming stripped 3 bases from V and 3 bases from J, with 11 bases between. This CDR3 contains 14 residues. CDR1 SGHDN and CDR2 FVKESK come from the germline V gene. The CDR3: CASSQGAKDTEAFF. The CDR3 region has the DNA TGTGCCAGCAGCCAGGGGGCGAAGGACACTGAAGCTTTCTTT.

The CDR3 bases are TGTGCCAGCAGTTACTGGAAAGGTGCCCTAACAGATACGCAGTATTTT. This encodes CASSYWKGALTDTQYF. The rearrangement joins TRBV6-2 or TRBV6-3 to TRBJ2-3; D not certain. Germline V lookup: CDR1 MNHEY, CDR2 SVGEGT. V gave up 1 base and J gave up 3 bases, with 14 bases separating them. This CDR3 has 16 residues.

The chain combines TRBV28 with TRBJ2-1; 8 bases align to TRBD2. Germline V gene lookup returns CDR1 MDHEN and CDR2 SYDVKM. The V gene end was trimmed by 6 bases and the J gene end by 0 bases; junction bases not matched to a gene: 4. The CDR3 contains 15 residues. CDR3 residues: CASSLSGSSYNEQFF. The DNA for the CDR3 is TGTGCCAGCAGCCTCAGCGGGAGCTCCTACAATGAGCAGTTCTTC.

The rearrangement uses TRBV2 and TRBJ2-4; perhaps TRBD2 as D (5 bases). V lost 6 bases, J lost 3 bases, and 15 bases lay in between. Germline values: CDR1 SNHLY, CDR2 FYNNEI. The CDR3 is made up of 15 amino acids. The CDR3 here is CASSVFGVGKNIQYF. For the CDR3, the DNA is TGTGCCAGCAGCGTCTTCGGGGTCGGCAAAAACATTCAGTACTTC.

The chain employs TRBV29-1 and TRBJ2-7, with D uncertain. V was trimmed by 7 bases and J by 4 bases, leaving 14 bases between them. Germline CDR1 and CDR2: SQVTM and ANQGSEA. This CDR3 has 12 residues. CDR3 in DNA: TGCAGCGCAAAAAGAGGTGGTTACGAGCAGTACTTC. Its protein is CSAKRGGYEQYF.

This chain uses TRBV2 with TRBJ2-7; D gene unclear. Trimming stripped 4 bases from V and 2 bases from J, with 12 bases between. The germline V gene encodes CDR1 SNHLY and CDR2 FYNNEI. The CDR3 spans 14 residues. Here the CDR3 DNA reads TGTGCCAGCAGTGGTACCGGCAAGACCTACGAGCAGTACTTC. Translating it yields CASSGTGKTYEQYF. Drawing the rest from reference TRBV2 and TRBJ2-7, the complete variable domain is EPEVTQTPSHQVTQMGQEVILRCVPISNHLYFYWYRQILGQKVEFLVSFYNNEISEKSEIFDDQFSVERPDGSNFTLKIRSTKLEDSAMYFCASSGTGKTYEQYFGPGTRLTVT.

J is TRBJ1-5 and V is TRBV6-5; tentative D call: TRBD1 (5 bases). V gave up 5 bases and J gave up 5 bases, with 16 bases separating them. Germline V lookup: CDR1 MNHEY, CDR2 SVGAGI. This CDR3 is built from 15 residues. The DNA for the CDR3 is TGTGCCAGCAGTAGAGACAGTCCGCCGGATCAGCCCCAGCATTTT. Protein: CASSRDSPPDQPQHF.

The chain employs TRBV6-2 or TRBV6-3 and TRBJ2-3, with D possibly TRBD2 on 6 matching bases. This CDR3 is 16 amino acids long. Germline V gives CDR1 MNHEY, CDR2 SVGEGT. V shed 0 bases and J shed 1 base, with 11 bases lying between them. The chain's CDR3 is CASSYSTGAGTDTQYF. In DNA form, the CDR3 reads TGTGCCAGCAGTTACTCGACGGGAGCGGGCACAGATACGCAGTATTTT.

This clone was seen just once. V usage is TRBV11-2 and J usage is TRBJ2-1; 11 bases are shared with TRBD2. V was clipped by 4 bases and J by 4 bases; unmatched bases: 6. Germline V gene lookup returns CDR1 SGHAT and CDR2 FQNNGV. The CDR3 covers 16 residues. As DNA, the CDR3 is TGTGCCAGCAGCTGGGGCGGGACTAGCGGATACAATGAGCAGTTCTTC. Translating gives CASSWGGTSGYNEQFF.

With respect to this clone: Other DNA variants within this sample encode the same CDR3. The rearrangement joins TRBV19 to TRBJ2-3; unclear D gene. The CDR3 covers 13 residues. V was cut by 1 base and J by 4 bases, with 6 bases left in between. Germline-derived CDR1 and CDR2 are LNHDA and SQIVND (reference sequence). The CDR3 is CASSIGLADTQYF. Here the CDR3 DNA reads TGTGCCAGTAGTATAGGCCTAGCAGATACGCAGTATTTT.

In the case of this clone: Sequence at one end of the junction differs from germline and may be a read error. The CDR3 nucleotides are TGTGTCTGGAGGATGTATGGTGGTAACACAGATACGCAGTATTTT. It translates to CVWRMYGGNTDTQYF. The chain recombines TRBV30 with TRBJ2-3, with a tentative D call TRBD2 (5 bases). Looked up from germline, CDR1 is GTSNPN and CDR2 is SVGIG (reference sequence). The CDR3 loop spans 15 amino acids. The full variable domain, its missing parts supplied by reference TRBV30 and TRBJ2-3, is SQTIHQWPATLVQPVGSPLSLECTVEGTSNPNLYWYRQAAGRGLQLLFYSVGIGQISSEVPQNLSASRPQDRQFILSSKKLLLSDSGFYLCVWRMYGGNTDTQYFGPGTRLTVL.

This sequence joins TRBV18 and TRBJ1-5; unclear D gene. The CDR3 runs to 14 residues. Germline assignment: CDR1 KGHSH and CDR2 LQKENI. The ends were cut back, 6 bases at V and 6 bases at J, with 15 bases in the middle. The CDR3 coding sequence is TGTGCCAGCTCGGAGGATGCCCTTGGTCAGCCCCAGCATTTT. This codes for CASSEDALGQPQHF.